The 23 T cell receptor beta chains below were found in one sample sequenced in a study of T-cell reconstitution after alpha-beta-depleted transplantation in children (dated by TCRdb to the mid-2010s). The method behind the library was PCR. The sequencer listed for this sample is Illumina HiSeq 2500. TCR library preparation used molecular barcoding, with unique molecular identifiers applied to normalize quantification of the TCRbeta repertoire. TCRdb passed the public sequencing reads through fastp at Q25 and MiXCR, retaining productive beta sequences. Rows matching on CDR3 protein sequence are summarized as one entry with the most common DNA and genes. The sample table contains around 500,000 distinct CDR3 sequences; only one count was recorded for 9.5% to 15% of them. Of the sample, about 5.4% is held by the ten largest clones. The specimen comprised PBMCs from the stem cell graft donor, sampled from the stem cell graft. Every receptor here comes from a human donor who donated a stem cell graft to a child with combined immunodeficiency.

This clonotype was observed at least ten times. J is TRBJ2-1 and V is TRBV27; 11 positions agree with TRBD2. CDR1 and CDR2 (germline): MNHEY, SMNVEV (reference sequence). After removal of 3 bases from V and 8 bases from J, the junction contained 3 bases not matched to a gene. The CDR3 covers 14 residues. The CDR3 loop reads CASSFGTSGYEQFF. The CDR3 DNA reads TGTGCCAGCAGTTTCGGGACTAGCGGATATGAGCAGTTCTTC.

A note on this clonotype: This may stem from a read error, because a much larger clone lies one nucleotide away. V is TRBV12-3 or TRBV12-4 and J is TRBJ1-2; D gene unclear. The germline V and J ends were trimmed by 1 base and 4 bases, with 7 bases remaining between them. CDR3 length: 13 residues. CDR3 protein: CASSLGETYGYTF. CDR3 DNA: TGTGCCAGCAGTTTAGGGGAAACCTATGGCTACACCTTC.

This clonotype was seen many times. This chain joins TRBV28 and TRBJ1-1; D is uncertain. This CDR3 spans 15 amino acids. Germline assignment: CDR1 MDHEN and CDR2 SYDVKM. V was shortened by 5 bases and J by 1 base, with 14 bases between the two germline ends. The CDR3 nucleotides are TGTGCCAGCAGTGATCGAGTACGGCAGAACACTGAAGCTTTCTTT. Protein: CASSDRVRQNTEAFF.

The CDR3: CASSPRGALLYGYTF. CDR3 sequence (DNA): TGTGCCAGCAGTCCGCGTGGGGCTTTACTATATGGCTACACCTTC. This chain uses TRBV27 with TRBJ1-2, with D possibly being TRBD1 (5 bases). The CDR3 covers 15 residues. Trimming cost V 5 bases and J 5 bases, with 18 bases left between them. In germline, CDR1 is MNHEY, CDR2 SMNVEV (reference sequence).

This chain links TRBV6-2 or TRBV6-3 with TRBJ2-7; 8 bases are a match to TRBD1. This CDR3 spans 16 amino acids. The J segment lost 2 bases and the V segment lost 0 bases, leaving 6 bases of the junction unmatched. Germline V gives CDR1 MNHEY, CDR2 SVGEGT. CDR3 residues: CASSYSPDRDAYEQYF. CDR3 nucleotide sequence: TGTGCCAGCAGTTACTCCCCGGACAGGGATGCCTACGAGCAGTACTTC.

The chain employs TRBV29-1 and TRBJ1-1; D perhaps matches TRBD1 (5 bases). From germline, CDR1 is SQVTM and CDR2 ANQGSEA. The CDR3 contains 13 residues. V gave up 3 bases and J gave up 1 base, with 9 bases separating them. The CDR3 loop is CSVDIGGNTEAFF. The CDR3 coding sequence is TGCAGCGTTGATATTGGGGGGAACACTGAAGCTTTCTTT.

This clonotype was found many times. The chain joins TRBV6-5 to TRBJ1-4; D ambiguous. Deletions cut 8 bases from V and 8 bases from J, with 9 bases between. The CDR3 contains 11 residues. Looked up from germline, CDR1 is MNHEY and CDR2 is SVGAGI. The CDR3, as DNA: TGTGCCAGCGCCTTTGGGGAAAAACTGTTTTTT. This translates into CASAFGEKLFF.

This clonotype has a handful of counts. The chain couples TRBV7-3 to TRBJ2-3; 7 bases align to TRBD2. CDR1 SGHTA and CDR2 FQGTGA come from the germline V gene. Unmatched junction bases numbered 13, after V lost 5 bases and J lost 5 bases. This CDR3 region has 16 residues. The CDR3 coding sequence is TGTGCCAGCAGCCCCACCGGGACTATCCCAGGAGATACGCAGTATTTT. It yields the protein CASSPTGTIPGDTQYF.

A remark on this clonotype: It may be a read error: a sequence one base away is much more abundant. Lacking the conserved final phenylalanine or tryptophan, this CDR3 likely reflects a read error. V is TRBV5-1 and J is TRBJ1-1; 8 bases map to TRBD1. Germline CDR1 reads SGHRS; CDR2 reads YFSETQ. Trimming cost V 4 bases and J 3 bases; bases outside gene matches: 8. The CDR3 is 15 residues long. The DNA of the CDR3 is TGCGCCAGCAGCCCATTACAGGGGGGGCACACTGAAGCTTTCTGT. This gives the protein CASSPLQGGHTEAFC.

In this sample, this clonotype turned up a few times. The V call is TRBV7-7, the J call TRBJ1-1; D ambiguous. This CDR3 is built from 13 residues. Germline-derived CDR1 and CDR2 are SSHAT and FNYEAQ (reference sequence). V dropped 2 bases and J dropped 3 bases, with 7 bases sitting between them. CDR3 DNA: TGTGCCAGCAGCTTATTCTTAGACACTGAAGCTTTCTTT. This encodes CASSLFLDTEAFF.

This clonotype was observed a handful of times. The V and J genes are TRBV7-8 and TRBJ2-1; TRBD2 matches 9 bases. The CDR3 covers 16 residues. Germline values: CDR1 SGHVS, CDR2 FQNEAQ. Trimming removed 5 bases from V and 1 base from J; junction bases left unmatched: 6. CDR3 bases: TGTGCCAGCAGCCCCTGGACTAGCGTTTCCTACAATGAGCAGTTCTTC. Amino acid sequence: CASSPWTSVSYNEQFF.

This clonotype was recorded many times. The genes are TRBV12-3 or TRBV12-4 and TRBJ1-1; tentatively, D is TRBD1 (6 bases). The CDR3 is made up of 14 amino acids. V was pared by 2 bases and J by 0 bases, with 7 bases between. CDR3 amino acids: CASSLSGVNTEAFF. The CDR3 region has the DNA TGTGCCAGCAGTTTATCAGGGGTGAACACTGAAGCTTTCTTT.

In this sample, this clonotype turned up many times. The V call is TRBV9, the J call TRBJ2-5; D perhaps matches TRBD2 (6 bases). This CDR3 contains 14 residues. Germline-derived CDR1 and CDR2 are SGDLS and YYNGEE. V was clipped by 1 base and J by 5 bases, with 12 bases between them. DNA of the CDR3: TGTGCCAGCAGCGTACACGGGAGAGGCGAGACCCAGTACTTC. Its translation: CASSVHGRGETQYF.

In its sample, this clonotype was seen many times. The V call is TRBV5-1, the J call TRBJ2-7; 7 bases are a match to TRBD1. This CDR3 contains 14 residues. Germline V gene sequence: CDR1 SGHRS, CDR2 YFSETQ. V was clipped by 4 bases and J by 1 base; unmatched bases: 5. The CDR3 region is CASSGTEPSYEQYF. In DNA form, the CDR3 reads TGCGCCAGCAGCGGGACAGAACCATCCTACGAGCAGTACTTC.

The chain carries TRBV10-3 and TRBJ2-3; 14 bases are shared with TRBD2. The CDR3 is 17 residues long. Germline values: CDR1 ENHRY, CDR2 SYGVKD. V trimming: 6 bases; J trimming: 6 bases; junction bases outside the gene matches: 11. CDR3 in DNA: TGTGCCATCAGACACGGGACTAGCGGGGGCGCCGGGGATACGCAGTATTTT. Residues: CAIRHGTSGGAGDTQYF.

This clonotype was counted ten times or more. J is TRBJ1-2 and V is TRBV4-3, with D possibly TRBD1 on 5 matching bases. CDR3 size: 16 residues. V was shortened by 0 bases and J by 2 bases, with 13 bases between the two germline ends. CDR1 is LGHNA and CDR2 is YSLEER in the germline V gene. CDR3: CASSQDFGGTNYGYTF. In DNA form, the CDR3 reads TGCGCCAGCAGCCAAGATTTTGGAGGGACCAACTATGGCTACACCTTC.

This clonotype was seen ten or more times. The chain employs TRBV5-1 and TRBJ2-2; 10 bases are shared with TRBD1. Germline V gives CDR1 SGHRS, CDR2 YFSETQ. The CDR3 contains 16 residues. V lost 4 bases to trimming and J lost 6 bases; unmatched junction nucleotides: 9. The CDR3 loop reads CASSQLRDRGAGELFF. In DNA, the CDR3 is TGCGCCAGCAGCCAATTGAGGGACAGGGGCGCCGGGGAGCTGTTTTTT.

The chain is built from TRBV6-1 and TRBJ1-6; the match to TRBD1 covers 8 bases. The CDR3 sequence is 17 residues long. V dropped 2 bases and J dropped 7; count of bases not matched to a gene: 10. CDR1 and CDR2 (germline): MNHNS, SASEGT. The CDR3 spells CASSEMGSYRGNSPLHF. The CDR3 DNA reads TGTGCCAGCAGTGAAATGGGTTCGTACAGGGGGAATTCACCCCTCCACTTT.

V usage is TRBV11-2 and J usage is TRBJ2-1; no clear D. The CDR3 extends over 14 amino acids. V was trimmed by 2 bases and J by 4 bases, leaving 9 bases between them. Germline V CDR1 and CDR2: SGHAT, FQNNGV. The CDR3 DNA is TGTGCCAGCAGCTTACCCCTGGATTACAATGAGCAGTTCTTC. Its translation: CASSLPLDYNEQFF. Full variable domain (remainder filled in from reference TRBV11-2 and TRBJ2-1): EAGVAQSPRYKIIEKRQSVAFWCNPISGHATLYWYQQILGQGPKLLIQFQNNGVVDDSQLPKDRFSAERLKGVDSTLKIQPAKLEDSAVYLCASSLPLDYNEQFFGPGTRLTVL.

This rearrangement joins TRBV6-1 to TRBJ2-1; D not certain. CDR1 and CDR2 from the germline V gene are MNHNS and SASEGT. Trimming removed 4 bases at V and 16 bases at J, with 17 bases between. The CDR3 totals 12 residues. The CDR3 protein is CASSVPSGSDFF. The CDR3 DNA sequence: TGTGCCAGCAGTGTACCTTCCGGGTCGGACTTCTTC.

The V call is TRBV7-8, the J call TRBJ1-1, with D maybe TRBD1 (5 bases). V dropped 4 bases and J dropped 0 bases, with 12 bases sitting between them. The CDR3 contains 15 residues. Per germline, CDR1 SGHVS and CDR2 FQNEAQ. The CDR3 reads CASSSLGPLNTEAFF. The CDR3 DNA sequence: TGTGCCAGCAGCTCCCTGGGACCGCTGAACACTGAAGCTTTCTTT.

The chain combines TRBV11-2 with TRBJ2-7; tentatively, D is TRBD2 (6 bases). V was cut by 2 bases and J by 7 bases, with 21 bases left in between. This CDR3 has 16 amino acids. Germline-derived CDR1 and CDR2 are SGHAT and FQNNGV. This CDR3 reads CASSLTPVAGRSEQYF. CDR3 nucleotide sequence: TGTGCCAGCAGCTTAACCCCTGTGGCGGGACGGTCTGAGCAGTACTTC.

The rearrangement links TRBV20-1 to TRBJ2-1, with D tentatively TRBD2 (6 bases). Germline-derived CDR1 and CDR2 are DFQATT and SNEGSKA (reference sequence). V was pared by 6 bases and J by 0 bases, with 15 bases between. This CDR3 is built from 15 residues. Written as DNA, the CDR3 is TGCAGTGCCATTAACCGGGAGAGCTCCTACAATGAGCAGTTCTTC. Encoded protein: CSAINRESSYNEQFF.